This entry is about one T cell receptor (beta chain). Its antigen remains unknown. The CDR3 has 15 amino acids. V lost 0 bases and J 0 bases, leaving 10 bases between the germline ends. Germline assignment: CDR1 SQVTM and CDR2 ANQGSEA. The data were taken from a study of cytomegalovirus exposure and HLA in healthy donors. Findings and limits, study-wide: Evidence from a later analysis indicated that most CMV-associated TCR beta chains looked HLA-restricted.

Primers for the PCR totalled 60 Vbeta and 13 Jbeta. Clones were sequenced by immunoSEQ multiplex PCR, and TCRdb holds only the in-frame ones, with some missing. The table has about 200,000 clones, 75% to 85% seen once. The V call is TRBV29-1, the J call TRBJ2-3; D may be TRBD1 (6 bases). The specimen was PBMCs. The sequence was obtained from a girl between 10 and 17 years old in good health and CMV-seronegative. The CDR3 DNA follows: TGCAGCGTTGAAGATAAGGGACATAGCACAGATACGCAGTATTTT. As protein: CSVEDKGHSTDTQYF.